This T cell receptor (beta chain) emerged from a study of cytomegalovirus exposure and HLA in healthy donors. Whole-study findings and limits: Judged likely to be a sequencing artifact was a cluster of highly shared sequence variants. Owing to their indistinguishability, certain V segments, notably TRBV6-2 and TRBV6-3, were excluded. After further analysis at a later stage, 17,000 or so TCR beta sequences were associated with HLA alleles at 0.05 false discovery rate.

Trimming cost V 5 bases and J 5 bases, with 19 bases left between them. From germline, CDR1 is GTSNPN and CDR2 SVGIG (reference sequence). The length of the CDR3 is 16 residues. Comment on this clone: Its matching antigen is unknown.

Both 60 Vbeta primers and 13 Jbeta primers went into the PCR. Profiled with immunoSEQ multiplex PCR; TCRdb holds only in-frame clones, not every one. The data show around 150,000 clones, roughly 80% seen once. The sequencing sample was made of PBMCs. The TCR sequence derives from a man in his forties or fifties in good health and CMV-seronegative. This sequence joins TRBV30 and TRBJ1-6, with D possibly matching TRBD1 (5 bases). CDR3: CAWEDSGRGDNSPLHF. CDR3 bases: TGTGCCTGGGAAGATTCGGGACGGGGGGATAATTCACCCCTCCACTTT.